Each of the 5 T cell receptor beta chains below was sequenced from the same sample in a study of blood T cell repertoires in COVID-19. The table came from immunoSEQ multiplex PCR; TCRdb's copy has only in-frame clones and leaves some out. The sample includes about 140,000 clones, 88% seen only once; the top ten take less than 2%. Sequencing input: peripheral blood. The receptors derive from a woman in her sixties with acute or convalescent COVID-19.

There are a few counts of this clone. The chain couples TRBV19 to TRBJ2-2; 8 bases are shared with TRBD1. Trimming cost V 5 bases and J 11 bases; bases outside gene matches: 4. From germline, CDR1 is LNHDA and CDR2 SQIVND (reference sequence). This CDR3 comprises 12 residues. The CDR3 here is CASSPTGAELFF. DNA of the CDR3: TGTGCCAGTAGTCCGACAGGGGCAGAGCTGTTTTTT.

This sequence joins TRBV9 and TRBJ1-2; D might be TRBD1 (5 bases). The CDR3 runs 17 residues. The V gene lost 4 bases and the J gene lost 0 bases, with 19 bases spanning the gap. Per germline, CDR1 SGDLS and CDR2 YYNGEE. The DNA of the CDR3 is TGTGCCAGCAGCTCCCTTCGGGGGGTTGGAGCTAACTATGGCTACACCTTC. Amino acids: CASSSLRGVGANYGYTF.

J is TRBJ2-1 and V is TRBV24-1; TRBD1 agrees at 10 bases. CDR1 and CDR2 (germline): KGHDR, SFDVKD. The V and J ends lost 2 bases and 6 bases, in that order; junction bases with no gene match: 15. CDR3 length equals 19 residues. The CDR3 bases are TGTGCCACCAGTGATTCTTACCCTACGGACAGGGGGGTTTCCAATGAGCAGTTCTTC. As protein: CATSDSYPTDRGVSNEQFF.

The V call is TRBV7-2, the J call TRBJ1-2, with 10 nucleotides matching TRBD1. With 4 bases clipped from V and 8 bases from J, the junction kept 10 bases outside the gene matches. The CDR3 runs to 15 residues. The germline V gene has CDR1 SGHTA and CDR2 FQGNSA. The CDR3: CASSSEWGQGRGYTF. The CDR3 DNA reads as TGTGCCAGCAGCTCTGAATGGGGACAGGGGAGGGGCTACACCTTC.

The chain joins TRBV7-2 to TRBJ1-1; 9 positions agree with TRBD1. The CDR3 has 18 residues. J was trimmed by 4 bases and V by 4 bases; bases with no gene match: 16. The germline V gene encodes CDR1 SGHTA and CDR2 FQGNSA. DNA for the CDR3: TGTGCCAGCAGCTCGCTCGGTGGGGACAGGGTATCGGGCACTGAAGCTTTCTTT. Amino acid sequence: CASSSLGGDRVSGTEAFF.